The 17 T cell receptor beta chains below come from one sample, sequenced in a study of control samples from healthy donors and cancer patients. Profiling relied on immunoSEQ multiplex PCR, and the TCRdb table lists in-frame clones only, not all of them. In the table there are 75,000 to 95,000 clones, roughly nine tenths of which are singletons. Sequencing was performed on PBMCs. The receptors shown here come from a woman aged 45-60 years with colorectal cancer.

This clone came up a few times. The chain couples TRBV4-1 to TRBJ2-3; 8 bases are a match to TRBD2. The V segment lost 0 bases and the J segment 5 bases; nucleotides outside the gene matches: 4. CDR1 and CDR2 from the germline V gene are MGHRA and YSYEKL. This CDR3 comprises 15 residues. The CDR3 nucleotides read TGCGCCAGCAGCCAAGATACGGGGGGGAGAGATACGCAGTATTTT. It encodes CASSQDTGGRDTQYF.

CDR3 sequence: CASSSQGGADTQYF. CDR3 DNA sequence: TGTGCCAGCAGTTCACAGGGGGGGGCAGATACGCAGTATTTT. The V call is TRBV28, the J call TRBJ2-3, with D tentatively TRBD1 (8 bases). V dropped 4 bases and J dropped 4 bases, with 12 bases sitting between them. This CDR3 has 14 amino acids. Per germline, CDR1 MDHEN and CDR2 SYDVKM.

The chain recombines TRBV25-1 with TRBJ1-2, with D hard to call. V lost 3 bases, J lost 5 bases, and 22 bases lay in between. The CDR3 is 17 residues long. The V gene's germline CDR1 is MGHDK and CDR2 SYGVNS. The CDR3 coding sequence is TGTGCCAGCAGTGATGGGTCAGGTCACACCGGGATATATGGCTACACCTTC. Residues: CASSDGSGHTGIYGYTF.

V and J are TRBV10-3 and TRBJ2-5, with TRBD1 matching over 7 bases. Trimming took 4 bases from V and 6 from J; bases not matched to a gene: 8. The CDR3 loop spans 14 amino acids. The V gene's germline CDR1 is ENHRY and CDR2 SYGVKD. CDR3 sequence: CAISGDSEVKTQYF. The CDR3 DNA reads TGTGCCATCAGTGGGGACAGTGAGGTAAAGACCCAGTACTTC.

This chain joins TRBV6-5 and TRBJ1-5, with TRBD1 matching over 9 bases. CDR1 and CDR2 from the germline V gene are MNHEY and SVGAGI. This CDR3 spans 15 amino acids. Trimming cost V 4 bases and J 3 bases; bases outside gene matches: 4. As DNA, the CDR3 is TGTGCCAGCAGTTCCACACAGGGGGCCAATCAGCCCCAGCATTTT. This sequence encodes CASSSTQGANQPQHF.

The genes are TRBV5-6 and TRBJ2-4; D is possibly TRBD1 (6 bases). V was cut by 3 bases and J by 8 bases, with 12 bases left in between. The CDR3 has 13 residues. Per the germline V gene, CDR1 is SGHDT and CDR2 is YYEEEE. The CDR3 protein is CASSSTGTHIQYF. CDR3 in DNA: TGTGCCAGCAGCTCTACAGGGACCCACATTCAGTACTTC.

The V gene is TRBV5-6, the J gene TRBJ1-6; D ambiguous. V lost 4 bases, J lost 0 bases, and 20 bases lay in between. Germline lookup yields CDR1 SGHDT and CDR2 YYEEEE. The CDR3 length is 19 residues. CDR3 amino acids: CASSHWVPQLSSYNSPLHF. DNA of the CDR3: TGTGCCAGCAGCCATTGGGTACCACAGCTTAGCTCCTATAATTCACCCCTCCACTTT. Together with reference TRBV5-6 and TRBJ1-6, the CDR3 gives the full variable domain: DAGVTQSPTHLIKTRGQQVTLRCSPKSGHDTVSWYQQALGQGPQFIFQYYEEEERQRGNFPDRFSGHQFPNYSSELNVNALLLGDSALYLCASSHWVPQLSSYNSPLHFGNGTRLTVT.

CDR3 residues: CASSGWAGELFF. In DNA, the CDR3 is TGTGCCAGCAGCGGTTGGGCCGGGGAGCTGTTTTTT. V usage is TRBV6-2 or TRBV6-3 and J usage is TRBJ2-2; D not resolved. The CDR3 sequence is 12 residues long. The germline CDR1 and CDR2 sequences are MNHEY and SVGEGT. V lost 6 bases and J lost 6, with 8 bases in between.

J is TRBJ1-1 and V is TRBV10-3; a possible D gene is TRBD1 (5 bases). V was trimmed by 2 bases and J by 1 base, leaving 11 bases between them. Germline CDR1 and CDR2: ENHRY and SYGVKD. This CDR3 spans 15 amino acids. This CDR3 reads CAISEKGGANTEAFF. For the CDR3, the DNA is TGTGCCATCAGTGAGAAGGGAGGGGCGAACACTGAAGCTTTCTTT.

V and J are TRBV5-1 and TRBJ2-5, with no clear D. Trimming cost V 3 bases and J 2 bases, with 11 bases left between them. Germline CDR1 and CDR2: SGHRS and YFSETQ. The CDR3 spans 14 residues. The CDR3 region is CASSWATQQETQYF. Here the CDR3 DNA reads TGCGCCAGCAGCTGGGCTACACAACAAGAGACCCAGTACTTC.

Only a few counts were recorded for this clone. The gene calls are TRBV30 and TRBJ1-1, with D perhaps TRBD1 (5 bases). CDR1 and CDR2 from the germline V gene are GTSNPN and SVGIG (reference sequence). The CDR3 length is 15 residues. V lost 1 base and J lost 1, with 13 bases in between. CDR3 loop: CAWSAEGPRNTEAFF. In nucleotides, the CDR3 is TGTGCCTGGAGTGCCGAGGGACCTAGGAACACTGAAGCTTTCTTT.

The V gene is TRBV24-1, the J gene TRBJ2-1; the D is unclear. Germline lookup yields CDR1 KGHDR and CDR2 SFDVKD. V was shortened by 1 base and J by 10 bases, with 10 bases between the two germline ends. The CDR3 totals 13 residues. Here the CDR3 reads CATSDLPGGEQFF. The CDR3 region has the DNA TGTGCCACCAGTGATTTACCGGGTGGGGAGCAGTTCTTC.

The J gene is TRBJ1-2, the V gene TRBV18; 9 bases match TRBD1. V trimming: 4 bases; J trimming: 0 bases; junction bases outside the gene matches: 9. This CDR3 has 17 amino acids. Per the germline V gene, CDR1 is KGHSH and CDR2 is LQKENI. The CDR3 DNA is TGTGCCAGCTCACTTACTACAGGGGGCGATACTAACTATGGCTACACCTTC. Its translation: CASSLTTGGDTNYGYTF. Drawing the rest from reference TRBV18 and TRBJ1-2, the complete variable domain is NAGVMQNPRHLVRRRGQEARLRCSPMKGHSHVYWYRQLPEEGLKFMVYLQKENIIDESGMPKERFSAEFPKEGPSILRIQQVVRGDSAAYFCASSLTTGGDTNYGYTFGSGTRLTVV.

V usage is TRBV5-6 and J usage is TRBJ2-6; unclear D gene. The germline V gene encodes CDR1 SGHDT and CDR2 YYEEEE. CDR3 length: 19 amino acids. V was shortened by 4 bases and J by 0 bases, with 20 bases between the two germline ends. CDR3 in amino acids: CASSSTALPVLSGANVLTF. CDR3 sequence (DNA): TGTGCCAGCAGCAGCACGGCCCTTCCAGTCCTCTCTGGGGCCAACGTCCTGACTTTC.

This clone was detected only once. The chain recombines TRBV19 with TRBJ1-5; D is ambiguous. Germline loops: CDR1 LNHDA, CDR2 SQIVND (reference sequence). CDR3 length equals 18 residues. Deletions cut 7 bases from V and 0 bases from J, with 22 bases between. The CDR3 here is CASKHASYRANSNQPQHF. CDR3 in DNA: TGTGCCAGTAAGCACGCGTCCTACAGAGCGAATAGCAATCAGCCCCAGCATTTT.

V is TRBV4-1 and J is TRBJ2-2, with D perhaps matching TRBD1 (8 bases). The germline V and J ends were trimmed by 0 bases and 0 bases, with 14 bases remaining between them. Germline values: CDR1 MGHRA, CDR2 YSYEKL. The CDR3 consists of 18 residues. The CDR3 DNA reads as TGCGCCAGCAGCCAAGATGGAGCGGGACAGGCGAACACCGGGGAGCTGTTTTTT. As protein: CASSQDGAGQANTGELFF.

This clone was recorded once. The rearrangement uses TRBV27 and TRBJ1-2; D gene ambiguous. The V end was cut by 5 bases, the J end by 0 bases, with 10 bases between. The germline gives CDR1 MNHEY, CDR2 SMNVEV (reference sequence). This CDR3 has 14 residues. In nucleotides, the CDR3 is TGTGCCAGCAGTCCATCCTTAACTAACTATGGCTACACCTTC. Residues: CASSPSLTNYGYTF.